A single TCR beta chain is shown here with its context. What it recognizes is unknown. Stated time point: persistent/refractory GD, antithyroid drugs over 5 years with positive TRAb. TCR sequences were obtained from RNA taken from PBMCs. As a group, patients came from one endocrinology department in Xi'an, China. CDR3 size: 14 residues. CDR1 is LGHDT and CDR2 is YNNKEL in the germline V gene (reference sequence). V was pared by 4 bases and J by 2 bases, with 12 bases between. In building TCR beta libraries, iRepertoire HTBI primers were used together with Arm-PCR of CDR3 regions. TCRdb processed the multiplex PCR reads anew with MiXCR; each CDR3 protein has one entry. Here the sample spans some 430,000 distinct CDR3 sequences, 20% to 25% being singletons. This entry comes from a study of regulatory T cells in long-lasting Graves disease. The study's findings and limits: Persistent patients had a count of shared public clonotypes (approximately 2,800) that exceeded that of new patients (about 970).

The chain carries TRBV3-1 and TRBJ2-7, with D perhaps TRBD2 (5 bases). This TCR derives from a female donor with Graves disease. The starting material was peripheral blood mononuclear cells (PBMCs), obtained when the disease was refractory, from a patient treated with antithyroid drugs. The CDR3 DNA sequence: TGTGCCAGCAGCCCTTACGGAGGCCCCTACGAGCAGTACTTC. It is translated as CASSPYGGPYEQYF.